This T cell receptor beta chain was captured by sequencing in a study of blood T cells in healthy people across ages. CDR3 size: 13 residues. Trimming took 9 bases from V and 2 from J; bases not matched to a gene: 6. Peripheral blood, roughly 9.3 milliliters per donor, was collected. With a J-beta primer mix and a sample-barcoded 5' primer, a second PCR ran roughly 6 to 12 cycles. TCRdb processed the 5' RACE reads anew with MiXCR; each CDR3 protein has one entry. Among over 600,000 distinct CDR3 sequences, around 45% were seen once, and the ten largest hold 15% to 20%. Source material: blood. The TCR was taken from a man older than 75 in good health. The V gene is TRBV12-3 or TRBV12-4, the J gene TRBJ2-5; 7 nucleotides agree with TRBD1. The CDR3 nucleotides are TGTGCCAGTAGACAGGGAAGGCAAGAGACCCAGTACTTC. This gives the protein CASRQGRQETQYF.